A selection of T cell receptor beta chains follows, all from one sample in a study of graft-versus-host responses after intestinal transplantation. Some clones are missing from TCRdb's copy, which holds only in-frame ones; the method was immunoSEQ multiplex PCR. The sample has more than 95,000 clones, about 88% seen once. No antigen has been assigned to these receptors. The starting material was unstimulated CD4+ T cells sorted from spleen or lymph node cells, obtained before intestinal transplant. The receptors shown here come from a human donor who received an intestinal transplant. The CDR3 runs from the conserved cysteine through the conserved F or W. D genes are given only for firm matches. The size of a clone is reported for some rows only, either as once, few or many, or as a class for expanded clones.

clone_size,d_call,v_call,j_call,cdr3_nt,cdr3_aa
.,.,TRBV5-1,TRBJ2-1,TGCGCCAGCAGCTTGGTGCGCGTAAGCTCCTACAATGAGCAGTTCTTC,CASSLVRVSSYNEQFF
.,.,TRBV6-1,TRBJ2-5,TGTGCCAGCACTTCTGGGGGCAAGCGGTTAGGGACCCAGTACTTC,CASTSGGKRLGTQYF
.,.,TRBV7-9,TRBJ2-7,TGTGCCAGCAGCTTAATGGAGTTTGGAGAGCAGTACTTC,CASSLMEFGEQYF
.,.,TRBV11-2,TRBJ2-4,TGTGCCAGCAGCTTAGTTGTTGGTACAGGGAGGCACATTCAGTACTTC,CASSLVVGTGRHIQYF
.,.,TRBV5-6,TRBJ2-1,TGTGCCAGCAGCTTGGCGGGTAACTCCTACAATGAGCAGTTCTTC,CASSLAGNSYNEQFF
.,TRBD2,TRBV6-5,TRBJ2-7,TGTGCCAGCAGACCGCCGGGACTAGCTTCCTACGAGCAGTACTTC,CASRPPGLASYEQYF
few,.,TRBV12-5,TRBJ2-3,TGTGCTAGTGGACGGGACAGCACAGATACGCAGTATTTT,CASGRDSTDTQYF
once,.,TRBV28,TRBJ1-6,TGTGCCAGCAGTCCGACATCCGGGTCCACCTATAATTCACCCCTCCACTTT,CASSPTSGSTYNSPLHF
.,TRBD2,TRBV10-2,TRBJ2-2,TGCGCCAGCAGCGGACTAGCGGGTCCGAACACCGGGGAGCTGTTTTTT,CASSGLAGPNTGELFF
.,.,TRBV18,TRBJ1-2,TGTGCCAGCTCCCCGCCCGGACGGGACTATGGCTACACCTTC,CASSPPGRDYGYTF
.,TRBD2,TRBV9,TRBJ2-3,TGTGCCAGCGGTCTGACTAGCGGTCACACAGATACGCAGTATTTT,CASGLTSGHTDTQYF
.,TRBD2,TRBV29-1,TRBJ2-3,TGCAGCGTTGTGGCGGGGGGGCCTGATACGCAGTATTTT,CSVVAGGPDTQYF
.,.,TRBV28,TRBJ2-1,TGTGCCAGCAGTTTATGGGGGGGCAATGAGCAGTTCTTC,CASSLWGGNEQFF
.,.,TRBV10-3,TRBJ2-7,TGTCCCCTTAAATTGAGGGAACGCACGGGCGAGCAGTACTTC,CPLKLRERTGEQYF
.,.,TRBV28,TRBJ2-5,TGTGCCAGCGGGGCCACCCTGGGGGAGACCCAGTACTTC,CASGATLGETQYF